These 27 T cell receptor beta chains share one sample of origin, sequenced in a study of tumor-infiltrating lymphocytes in primary liver carcinoma. A primer in the constant region served to generate TCR beta cDNA from 450 to 600 ng of total RNA. Three rounds of nested multiplex PCR with slightly modified ARM-PCR produced TCR beta libraries. It was with TRBV1-TRBV30 forward primers and a C-beta reverse primer that the first two PCR rounds were run, at approximately 9 cycles each. TCRdb ran MiXCR on the multiplex PCR reads and lists one entry per CDR3 protein. Found here are 300,000 to 400,000 distinct CDR3 sequences, 65% of them singletons; the top ten hold about 6.5%. They got blood RNA out of unsorted whole blood and also pulled out germline DNA. The sequencing input was peripheral blood. Receptors were obtained from a man aged 35 to 55 with primary liver carcinoma and hepatitis B virus infection.

In DNA form, the CDR3 reads TGCGCCAGCAGCGGGACAGGGGAGGGCACAGATACGCAGTATTTT. Translated: CASSGTGEGTDTQYF. This chain joins TRBV5-1 and TRBJ2-3, with 10 bases matching TRBD1. Germline loops: CDR1 SGHRS, CDR2 YFSETQ. The CDR3 consists of 15 residues. Losses at the gene ends were 4 bases for V and 1 base for J; bases not matched to a gene: 3.

Remarks on this clonotype: The CDR3 does not end in the conserved phenylalanine or tryptophan, so this is likely a read error. The chain recombines TRBV28 with TRBJ2-2; D is unresolved. V was shortened by 4 bases and J by 10 bases, with 10 bases between the two germline ends. This CDR3 comprises 12 residues. Germline V gene data show CDR1 as MDHEN and CDR2 as SYDVKM. The CDR3 loop is CASSSKLEELFL. In DNA, the CDR3 is TGTGCCAGCAGTTCCAAGCTGGAGGAGCTGTTTTTG.

In the case of this clonotype: The junction departs from the called germline gene at one end, perhaps through a read error. This sequence joins TRBV11-2 and TRBJ2-1, with TRBD2 matching over 9 bases. The CDR3 runs to 16 residues. Germline CDR1 is SGHAT and CDR2 is FQNNGV. CDR3 loop: CASIKRGLAAYNEQLF. CDR3 bases: TGTGCCAGCATCAAGAGGGGACTAGCAGCTTACAATGAGCAGCTCTTC. The whole variable domain, remainder taken from reference TRBV11-2 and TRBJ2-1, is EAGVAQSPRYKIIEKRQSVAFWCNPISGHATLYWYQQILGQGPKLLIQFQNNGVVDDSQLPKDRFSAERLKGVDSTLKIQPAKLEDSAVYLCASIKRGLAAYNEQLFGPGTRLTVL.

This clonotype has only a few counts. V gene TRBV5-1 combines with J gene TRBJ2-1, with 11 bases lining up with TRBD2. The CDR3 length is 16 residues. V lost 4 bases to trimming and J lost 4 bases; unmatched junction nucleotides: 7. Germline lookup yields CDR1 SGHRS and CDR2 YFSETQ. The CDR3 sequence: CASSSPPSGRYNEQFF. CDR3 nucleotide sequence: TGCGCCAGCAGCAGCCCGCCTAGCGGGAGGTACAATGAGCAGTTCTTC.

On this clonotype: A much more abundant neighbour one base away suggests this may be a read error. The V gene is TRBV12-3 or TRBV12-4, the J gene TRBJ1-6, with 7 bases matching TRBD1. The CDR3 is made up of 16 amino acids. J gave up 5 bases and V 6 bases, and 10 bases lay outside the gene matches. The CDR3 DNA is TGTGCCAGCAGCCGGCCGACAGGGTCCAATAATTCACCCCTCCACTTT. Translating it yields CASSRPTGSNNSPLHF.

Concerning this clonotype: One end of the junction does not line up with germline, which may come from a read error. The V gene is TRBV12-3 or TRBV12-4, the J gene TRBJ1-5, with 8 positions matching TRBD1. The CDR3 has 14 amino acids. In DNA form, the CDR3 reads TGTGCCAACAGTTTCACAGGGGGGAATCAGCCCCAGCATTTT. Protein sequence: CANSFTGGNQPQHF.

About this clonotype itself: Germline and junction disagree at one end, which may indicate a read error. The chain has TRBV6-2 or TRBV6-3 and TRBJ2-2; tentatively, D is TRBD1 (5 bases). This CDR3 is built from 17 residues. Germline V gives CDR1 MNHEY, CDR2 SVGEGT. CDR3 sequence reads: CASCYFWTPTNTWELFF. The CDR3 nucleotides read TGTGCCAGCTGTTACTTCTGGACACCAACGAACACCTGGGAGCTGTTTTTT.

There are a few counts of this clonotype. One base away lies a much larger clone, so this may be a sequencing read error. The chain joins TRBV6-2 or TRBV6-3 to TRBJ2-1, with 16 bases lining up with TRBD2. The germline V gene encodes CDR1 MNHEY and CDR2 SVGEGT. The CDR3 loop spans 17 amino acids. The CDR3 region is CASRSGTSGRAYNEQLF. The CDR3 bases are TGTGCCAGCAGGTCCGGGACTAGCGGGAGGGCCTACAATGAGCAGCTCTTC.

Regarding this clonotype: A read error may produce the germline difference seen at one junction end. The chain combines TRBV29-1 with TRBJ1-1; TRBD1 is a possible D gene (6 bases). This CDR3 comprises 12 residues. Germline CDR1 reads SQVTM; CDR2 reads ANQGSEA. The CDR3 spells CSVCQGSTEAFF. In nucleotides, the CDR3 is TGCAGCGTTTGCCAGGGGAGCACTGAGGCTTTCTTT.

The chain links TRBV7-8 to TRBJ1-5; D may be TRBD1 (6 bases). This CDR3 is built from 17 residues. Trimming pared 0 bases from V and 1 base from J, leaving 13 bases between. Germline CDR1 reads SGHVS; CDR2 reads FQNEAQ. Here the CDR3 DNA reads TGTGCCAGCAGCTTAGCCCCCCTGGGGGCAAGCAATCAGCCCCAGCATTTT. It is translated as CASSLAPLGASNQPQHF. The full variable domain, with the rest looked up from reference TRBV7-8 and TRBJ1-5, is GAGVSQSPRYKVAKRGQDVALRCDPISGHVSLFWYQQALGQGPEFLTYFQNEAQLDKSGLPSDRFFAERPEGSVSTLKIQRTQQEDSAVYLCASSLAPLGASNQPQHFGDGTRLSIL.

This clonotype was detected many times. This rearrangement joins TRBV12-3 or TRBV12-4 to TRBJ2-5, with 12 bases aligning to TRBD1. Trimming took 6 bases from V and 5 from J; bases not matched to a gene: 13. The CDR3 runs to 17 residues. The CDR3 bases are TGTGCCAGCAGACAACCGGGGACAGGGGGCCGGTTGGAGACCCAGTACTTC. It specifies CASRQPGTGGRLETQYF.

On this clonotype itself: A much larger clone lies a single base off, so this may be a read error. This rearrangement joins TRBV6-5 to TRBJ1-2; 7 bases fit TRBD1. The CDR3 is 14 amino acids. Germline loops: CDR1 MNHEY, CDR2 SVGAGI. J gave up 4 bases and V 7 bases, and 9 bases lay outside the gene matches. The CDR3 loop reads CASKKTGECYGYTF. CDR3 nucleotide sequence: TGTGCCAGCAAGAAAACAGGGGAGTGCTATGGCTACACCTTC.

As for this clonotype: No conserved phenylalanine or tryptophan ends this CDR3, so it is likely a read error. The chain links TRBV11-3 to TRBJ2-1; D ambiguous. CDR1 is SGHNT and CDR2 is YENEEA in the germline V gene. The CDR3 is 12 amino acids. CDR3 nucleotide sequence: TGTGCCAGTAGCTTGACGGACAATGAGCAGTTCTTA. Protein: CASSLTDNEQFL.

Many counts were recorded for this clonotype. V gene TRBV11-2 combines with J gene TRBJ2-1; possibly TRBD1 for D (6 bases). The germline V gene encodes CDR1 SGHAT and CDR2 FQNNGV. The CDR3 is 16 residues long. V lost 1 base to trimming and J lost 4 bases, with 14 bases between them. This CDR3 is CASSLGGDMAYNEQFF. The CDR3 nucleotides are TGTGCCAGCAGCTTAGGAGGGGACATGGCATACAATGAGCAGTTCTTC.

This clonotype occurred many times. The rearrangement uses TRBV5-4 and TRBJ2-7; D gene ambiguous. With 5 bases removed from V and 6 bases from J, the gap between germline ends came to 15 bases. The germline gives CDR1 SGHNT, CDR2 YYREEE (reference sequence). The CDR3 extends over 13 amino acids. CDR3 nucleotides: TGTGCCAGCAGTTTGCGTGACCCCTTCGAGCAGTACTTC. Its translation is CASSLRDPFEQYF. Full variable domain (missing parts from reference TRBV5-4 and TRBJ2-7): ETGVTQSPTHLIKTRGQQVTLRCSSQSGHNTVSWYQQALGQGPQFIFQYYREEENGRGNFPPRFSGLQFPNYSSELNVNALELDDSALYLCASSLRDPFEQYFGPGTRLTVT.

Comments on this clonotype: Being one base from a much bigger clone, this may be a read error. The chain carries TRBV6-5 and TRBJ1-2; unclear D gene. The CDR3 has 12 amino acids. Germline V gene data show CDR1 as MNHEY and CDR2 as SVGAGI. CDR3 sequence reads: CTSSYSQQGYTF. The CDR3 DNA is TGTACCAGCAGTTACTCCCAGCAGGGCTACACCTTC.

The chain employs TRBV28 and TRBJ1-2; D gene uncertain. The CDR3 has 13 residues. The germline V gene has CDR1 MDHEN and CDR2 SYDVKM. Trimming cost V 2 bases and J 5 bases, with 9 bases left between them. CDR3 coding DNA: TGTGCCAGCAGTTTAGGAAAGGGATATGGCTACACCTTC. This encodes CASSLGKGYGYTF.

Concerning this clonotype: A much larger clone lies one base from this, so it may be a read error. This rearrangement joins TRBV6-1 to TRBJ1-6; tentatively, D is TRBD1 (6 bases). The CDR3 sequence is 15 residues long. Germline V gene sequence: CDR1 MNHNS, CDR2 SASEGT. As DNA, the CDR3 is TGTGCCAGCTGTGAAAGGACTCCGGGACAAGGACCCCTCCACTTT. This translates into CASCERTPGQGPLHF.

With respect to this clonotype: One end of the junction does not line up with germline, which may come from a read error. The chain has TRBV6-2 or TRBV6-3 and TRBJ2-7; D not resolved. CDR3 length: 11 residues. Germline V gives CDR1 MNHEY, CDR2 SVGEGT. The CDR3 protein is CTSSQYNEQYF. CDR3 nucleotide sequence: TGTACCAGCAGCCAGTACAACGAGCAATACTTC.

Comments on this clonotype: A junction end diverges from the germline sequence, so it may reflect a read error. This sequence joins TRBV4-3 and TRBJ2-7, with D perhaps assigned TRBD1 or TRBD2 (5 bases each). There are 17 residues in the CDR3. Looked up from germline, CDR1 is LGHNA and CDR2 is YSLEER. The CDR3 is CASSQKWGYSSSYEHYF. The CDR3 nucleotides read TGCGCCAGCAGCCAAAAGTGGGGGTACTCTTCCTCCTACGAGCATTACTTC.

This clonotype was found many times. The gene calls are TRBV11-2 and TRBJ2-5; 9 positions match TRBD1. CDR1 and CDR2 from the germline V gene are SGHAT and FQNNGV. CDR3 length: 13 amino acids. The J segment lost 4 bases and the V segment lost 5 bases, leaving 2 bases of the junction unmatched. CDR3 sequence reads: CASSDRGAETQYF. The CDR3, as DNA: TGTGCCAGCAGCGACAGGGGGGCAGAGACCCAGTACTTC.

For this clonotype: A much larger clone differs from this one at a single base, so this may be a read error. This CDR3 fails to terminate in the conserved phenylalanine or tryptophan, so it likely reflects a read error. The gene calls are TRBV29-1 and TRBJ1-1; no firm D call. V was cut by 3 bases and J by 11 bases, with 13 bases left in between. This CDR3 is 11 amino acids long. CDR1 is SQVTM, CDR2 ANQGSEA, per germline. The CDR3, as DNA: TGCAGCGTTGAGGGAACGGCACGGGCTTTCTCT. This translates into CSVEGTARAFS.

This clonotype was observed at least ten times. The rearrangement uses TRBV4-1 and TRBJ1-5; no clear D. V was cut by 5 bases and J by 7 bases, with 12 bases left in between. Germline V CDR1 and CDR2: MGHRA, YSYEKL. The CDR3 length is 13 residues. The CDR3 loop is CASSWAAGQPQHF. The CDR3 DNA sequence: TGCGCCAGCAGCTGGGCTGCGGGCCAGCCCCAGCATTTT.

Details on this clonotype: The conserved closing phenylalanine or tryptophan is absent in this CDR3, likely reflecting a read error. The chain employs TRBV4-2 and TRBJ2-4, with D possibly called TRBD1 or TRBD2 (5 bases each). Germline V gene data show CDR1 as LGHNA and CDR2 as YNFKEQ. The CDR3 length is 14 residues. CDR3 coding DNA: TGTGCCAGCAGTCAAGATAGGGGCGGGAACATTCAGTACTCC. Amino acids: CASSQDRGGNIQYS.

The chain recombines TRBV6-1 with TRBJ2-2; perhaps D is TRBD1 or TRBD2 (5 bases each). Germline CDR1 is MNHNS and CDR2 is SASEGT. This CDR3 region has 14 residues. The V and J ends lost 10 bases and 0 bases respectively, with 12 bases between them. CDR3 nucleotides: TGTGCCATCACCGGGACGGCGAACACCGGGGAGCTGTTTTTT. This gives the protein CAITGTANTGELFF.

The chain is built from TRBV11-2 and TRBJ2-7; TRBD2 aligns across 7 bases. V was pared by 0 bases and J by 3 bases, with 8 bases of the junction left unmatched. Per the germline V gene, CDR1 is SGHAT and CDR2 is FQNNGV. The CDR3 is 16 residues long. The CDR3, as DNA: TGTGCCAGCAGCTTAGATGGGATTAGCGGGCTCTACGAGCAGTACTTC. Its translation is CASSLDGISGLYEQYF.

For this clonotype: A much larger clone lies one base from this, so it may be a read error. The rearrangement joins TRBV6-2 or TRBV6-3 to TRBJ2-5; D remains ambiguous. Germline V gives CDR1 MNHEY, CDR2 SVGEGT. The CDR3 runs to 14 residues. Trimming removed 7 bases at V and 3 bases at J, with 15 bases between. CDR3 sequence reads: CASNLRWAKETQYF. CDR3 coding DNA: TGTGCCAGCAACCTGCGGTGGGCTAAAGAGACCCAGTACTTC.